This TCR beta chain was captured by sequencing in a study of cytomegalovirus exposure and HLA in healthy donors. About the research overall: Unique TCR beta sequences numbering 120 million or so came from 150 million to 200 million T cells in an earlier analysis. When 350 to 500 donors were genotyped, approximately 80% of them were found to fall in the Caucasian-associated ancestry cluster. Study-level points and caveats: In a later analysis, a missense DCLRE1C variant was linked to TCR beta V- and J-gene trimming. Within an earlier analysis, most TCR beta V segments proved productive either about 87% or about 30% of the time.

On this clone itself: Antigen unknown.

This PCR relied on a set of 60 Vbeta primers and 13 Jbeta primers. Profiling relied on immunoSEQ multiplex PCR, and the TCRdb table lists in-frame clones only, not all of them. The sample lists around 91,000 clones; around 60% were seen once. Germline loops: CDR1 SGHRS, CDR2 YFSETQ. V was cut by 4 bases and J by 0 bases, with 8 bases left in between. CDR3 size: 13 residues. This chain links TRBV5-1 with TRBJ2-7; D uncertain. This TCR was sampled from a man in his 60s in good health and CMV-seronegative. Sequencing was done on a sample of PBMCs. CDR3 loop: CASSDDFSYEQYF. The CDR3 coding sequence is TGCGCCAGCAGCGACGACTTCTCCTACGAGCAGTACTTC.